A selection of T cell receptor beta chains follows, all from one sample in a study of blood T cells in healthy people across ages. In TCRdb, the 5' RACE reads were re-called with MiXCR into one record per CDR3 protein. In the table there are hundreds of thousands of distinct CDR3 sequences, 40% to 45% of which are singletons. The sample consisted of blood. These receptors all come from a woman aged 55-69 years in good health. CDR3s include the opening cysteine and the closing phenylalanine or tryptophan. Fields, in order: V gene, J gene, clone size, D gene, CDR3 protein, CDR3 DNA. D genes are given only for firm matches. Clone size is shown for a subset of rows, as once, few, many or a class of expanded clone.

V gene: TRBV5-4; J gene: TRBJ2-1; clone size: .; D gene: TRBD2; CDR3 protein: CASSKSLAGGTYNEQFF; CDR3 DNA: TGTGCCAGCAGCAAATCCCTAGCGGGGGGGACCTACAATGAGCAGTTCTTC
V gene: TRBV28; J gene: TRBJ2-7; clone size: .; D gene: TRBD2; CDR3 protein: CASRSGSSWVEQYF; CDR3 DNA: TGTGCCAGCAGGAGCGGGAGTTCCTGGGTGGAGCAGTACTTC
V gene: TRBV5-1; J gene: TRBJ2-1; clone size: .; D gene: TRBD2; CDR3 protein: CASSLETSGPPYNEQFF; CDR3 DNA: TGCGCCAGCAGCTTGGAAACTAGCGGGCCACCCTACAATGAGCAGTTCTTC
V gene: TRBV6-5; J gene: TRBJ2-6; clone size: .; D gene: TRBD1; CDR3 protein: CTSSYRTGAGANVLTF; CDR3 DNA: TGTACCAGCAGTTATAGGACAGGGGCTGGGGCCAACGTCCTGACTTTC
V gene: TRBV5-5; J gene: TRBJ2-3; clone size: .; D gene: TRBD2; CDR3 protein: CASSRTSVLADTQYF; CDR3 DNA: TGTGCCAGCAGCAGGACTAGCGTTTTGGCAGATACGCAGTATTTT
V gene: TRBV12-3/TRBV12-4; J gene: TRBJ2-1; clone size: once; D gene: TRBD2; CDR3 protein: CASTSRTSSNEQFF; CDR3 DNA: TGTGCCAGCACATCTCGGACTAGCTCCAATGAGCAGTTCTTC
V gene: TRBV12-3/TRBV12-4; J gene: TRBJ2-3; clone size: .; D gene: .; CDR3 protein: CASSYRPFLGGGRFRSGTDTQYF; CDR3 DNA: TGTGCCAGCAGTTACCGCCCCTTCTTGGGGGGAGGACGGTTTCGGTCGGGCACAGATACGCAGTATTTT
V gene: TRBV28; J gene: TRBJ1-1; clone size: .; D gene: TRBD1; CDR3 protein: CASSFPGQGRTEAFF; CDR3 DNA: TGTGCCAGCAGTTTCCCAGGACAGGGTCGAACTGAAGCTTTCTTT
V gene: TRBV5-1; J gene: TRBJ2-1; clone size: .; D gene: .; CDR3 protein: CASSWGRGSQETQFF; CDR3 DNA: TGCGCCAGCAGCTGGGGCCGGGGATCCCAAGAGACCCAGTTCTTC
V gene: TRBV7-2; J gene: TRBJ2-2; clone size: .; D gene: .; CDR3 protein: CASSLLVGGGELFF; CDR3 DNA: TGTGCCAGCAGCTTATTGGTCGGGGGCGGGGAGCTGTTTTTT
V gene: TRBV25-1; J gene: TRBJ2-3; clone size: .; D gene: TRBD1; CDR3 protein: CASSLTGDLDTQYF; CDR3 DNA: TGTGCCAGCAGTTTGACAGGGGATCTAGATACGCAGTATTTT
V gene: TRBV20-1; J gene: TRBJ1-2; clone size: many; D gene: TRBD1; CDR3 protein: CSARDDRDGYTF; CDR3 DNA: TGCAGTGCTAGAGATGACAGGGATGGCTACACCTTC
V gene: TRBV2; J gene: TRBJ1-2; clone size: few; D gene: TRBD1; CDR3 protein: CASSTRTGEGYTF; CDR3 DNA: TGTGCCAGCAGTACTAGGACAGGGGAAGGCTACACCTTC
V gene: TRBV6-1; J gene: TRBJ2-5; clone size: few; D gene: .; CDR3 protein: CAITGAHGETQYF; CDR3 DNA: TGTGCCATCACTGGAGCCCACGGGGAGACCCAGTACTTC
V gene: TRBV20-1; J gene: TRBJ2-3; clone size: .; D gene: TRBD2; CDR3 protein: CSARDILAGADTQYF; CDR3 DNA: TGCAGTGCTAGAGATATACTAGCGGGAGCTGATACGCAGTATTTT
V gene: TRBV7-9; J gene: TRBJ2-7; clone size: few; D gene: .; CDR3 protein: CASSLLVLGSSYEQYF; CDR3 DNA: TGTGCCAGCAGCTTATTGGTGTTGGGGAGCTCCTACGAGCAGTACTTC
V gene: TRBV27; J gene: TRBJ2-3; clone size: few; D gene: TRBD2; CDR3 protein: CASRLAGATSTDTQYF; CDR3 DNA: TGTGCCAGCAGACTAGCGGGAGCTACTAGCACAGATACGCAGTATTTT
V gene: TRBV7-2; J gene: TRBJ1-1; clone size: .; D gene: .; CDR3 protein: CASSLEAGILGAFF; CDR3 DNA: TGTGCCAGCAGCTTAGAGGCAGGGATCCTCGGAGCTTTCTTT
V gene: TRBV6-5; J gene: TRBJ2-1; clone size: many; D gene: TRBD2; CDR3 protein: CASSPPGGRGSKEQFF; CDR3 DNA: TGTGCCAGCAGCCCGCCAGGCGGGAGAGGCTCTAAGGAGCAGTTCTTC
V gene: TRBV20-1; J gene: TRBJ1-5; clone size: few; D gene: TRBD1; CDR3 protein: CSARPETGGTFSTSNQPQHF; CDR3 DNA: TGCAGTGCTAGACCTGAGACAGGGGGCACCTTCTCCACTAGCAATCAGCCCCAGCATTTT
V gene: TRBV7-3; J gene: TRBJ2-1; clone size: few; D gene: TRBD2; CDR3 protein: CASSSTIAGSYNEQFF; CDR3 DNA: TGTGCCAGCAGCTCAACGATAGCGGGATCATACAATGAGCAGTTCTTC
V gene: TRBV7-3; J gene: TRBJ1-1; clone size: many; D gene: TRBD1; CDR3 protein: CASSLSGGNTEAFF; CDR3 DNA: TGTGCCAGCAGCTTATCAGGGGGGAACACTGAAGCTTTCTTT
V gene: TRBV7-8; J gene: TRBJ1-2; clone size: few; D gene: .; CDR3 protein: CASSLASAGVAHGYTF; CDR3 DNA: TGTGCCAGCAGCTTAGCTTCGGCAGGGGTGGCTCATGGCTACACCTTC
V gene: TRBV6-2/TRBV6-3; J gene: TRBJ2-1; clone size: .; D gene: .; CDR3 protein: CASSYSAQGGAYNEQFF; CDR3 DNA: TGTGCCAGCAGTTACTCCGCGCAGGGCGGCGCCTACAATGAGCAGTTCTTC
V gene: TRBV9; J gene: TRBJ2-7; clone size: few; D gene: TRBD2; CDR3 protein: CASSSSTSGNSEQYF; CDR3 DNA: TGTGCCAGCAGCTCATCGACTAGCGGGAACTCCGAGCAGTACTTC
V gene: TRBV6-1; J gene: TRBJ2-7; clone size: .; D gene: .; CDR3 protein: CASSRDSSYNEQYF; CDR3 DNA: TGTGCCAGCAGCCGGGACTCCTCCTACAATGAGCAGTACTTC
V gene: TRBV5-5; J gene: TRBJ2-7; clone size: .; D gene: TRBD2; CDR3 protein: CASSPLAGGLLEEQYF; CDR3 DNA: TGTGCCAGCAGCCCACTAGCGGGAGGGTTGTTGGAGGAGCAGTACTTC
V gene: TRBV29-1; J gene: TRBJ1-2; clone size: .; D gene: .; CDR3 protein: CSVGSQGGGYTF; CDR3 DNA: TGCAGCGTGGGGAGCCAAGGGGGTGGCTACACCTTC
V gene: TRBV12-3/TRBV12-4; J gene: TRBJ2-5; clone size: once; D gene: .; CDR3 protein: CASSSAGAGETQYF; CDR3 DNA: TGTGCCAGCAGTTCGGCAGGGGCTGGGGAGACCCAGTACTTC